The next 8 T cell receptor beta chains were all read from a single sample in a study of vaccination and CD4 T cells after COVID-19. Treatment noted: approximately 10-day PBMC culture with coronavirus spike peptide pools or control peptides (ViraFEST assay). Cultured CD4+ T-cell DNA underwent Oncomine TCR Beta short-read sequencing. TCRdb analysed the PCR reads with MiXCR anew, one entry per CDR3 protein. The table shows around 20,000 distinct CDR3 sequences, with around 70% occurring only once. These TCRs' antigens remain unknown. The material sequenced was CD4+ T cells from blood, cultured in vitro. These receptors were obtained from a human donor who had recovered from COVID-19.

This sequence joins TRBV11-2 and TRBJ1-1; a possible D gene is TRBD1 (6 bases). The V end was cut by 5 bases, the J end by 12 bases, with 25 bases between. The germline V gene encodes CDR1 SGHAT and CDR2 FQNNGV. The CDR3 sequence is 15 residues long. CDR3 loop: CASSGVQGRRAPTFF. The CDR3 region has the DNA TGTGCCAGCAGCGGGGTGCAGGGGCGCAGGGCTCCAACTTTCTTT. The variable domain in full, with the rest retrieved from reference TRBV11-2 and TRBJ1-1, is EAGVAQSPRYKIIEKRQSVAFWCNPISGHATLYWYQQILGQGPKLLIQFQNNGVVDDSQLPKDRFSAERLKGVDSTLKIQPAKLEDSAVYLCASSGVQGRRAPTFFGQGTRLTVV.

The chain recombines TRBV11-2 with TRBJ2-7, with 10 bases lining up with TRBD2. The junction had 6 bases not matched to a gene; V was cut back by 1 base and J by 3 bases. The germline gives CDR1 SGHAT, CDR2 FQNNGV. The CDR3 is 16 amino acids. The CDR3 reads CASSLGLAGALYEQYF. The DNA for the CDR3 is TGTGCCAGCAGCTTAGGGCTAGCGGGAGCGCTCTACGAGCAGTACTTC.

The chain links TRBV21-1 to TRBJ1-6; TRBD1, as called in the table, went unchecked against the DNA. TRBV21-1 corresponds to a pseudogene. The CDR3 is 16 residues long. For the CDR3, the DNA is TGTGCCAGCAGCATGGGAAAGTGTGGCGCCGGTTCACCCCTCCACTTT. Translated, it gives CASSMGKCGAGSPLHF.

The CDR3 here is CASSLLEHHEAFF. In DNA, the CDR3 is TGTGCCAGCAGCCTTCTAGAGCACCACGAAGCTTTCTTT. This chain uses TRBV6-1 with TRBJ1-1; D is unresolved. In germline, CDR1 is MNHNS, CDR2 SASEGT. The CDR3 is 13 amino acids. The V gene lost 6 bases and the J gene lost 8 bases, with 16 bases spanning the gap.

This clonotype was counted once. The rearrangement uses TRBV20-1 and TRBJ1-3, with TRBD1 as a possible D gene (5 bases). Germline CDR1 DFQATT, CDR2 SNEGSKA (reference sequence). V was cut by 1 base and J by 3 bases, with 10 bases left in between. This CDR3 spans 14 amino acids. CDR3 DNA: TGCAGTGCTAGAGGCGGGACCGATGGAAACACCATATATTTT. Protein sequence: CSARGGTDGNTIYF.

This chain joins TRBV7-9 and TRBJ2-1; tentative D call: TRBD2 (5 bases). From germline, CDR1 is SEHNR and CDR2 FQNEAQ (reference sequence). The V and J ends lost 2 bases and 6 bases respectively, with 11 bases between them. The CDR3 has 14 amino acids. The DNA for the CDR3 is TGTGCCAGCAGCTTACGGGGTGCTAGCAATGAGCAGTTCTTC. Translation gives CASSLRGASNEQFF.

V usage is TRBV10-3 and J usage is TRBJ1-2; a possible D gene is TRBD1 (5 bases). The CDR3 length is 13 residues. Trimming removed 5 bases from V and 8 bases from J, with 15 bases in between. The germline gives CDR1 ENHRY, CDR2 SYGVKD. DNA of the CDR3: TGTGCCATCAGTAAGGGGAGTGAGGACGGCTACACCTTC. Translating it yields CAISKGSEDGYTF.

This clonotype was seen more than once but under ten times. This sequence joins TRBV10-3 and TRBJ1-2; tentatively, D is TRBD1 (5 bases). Germline values: CDR1 ENHRY, CDR2 SYGVKD. Deletions cut 6 bases from V and 8 bases from J, with 10 bases between. The CDR3 sequence is 11 residues long. The CDR3 is CAISRGMGYTF. Here the CDR3 DNA reads TGTGCCATCAGCCGGGGGATGGGCTACACCTTC.